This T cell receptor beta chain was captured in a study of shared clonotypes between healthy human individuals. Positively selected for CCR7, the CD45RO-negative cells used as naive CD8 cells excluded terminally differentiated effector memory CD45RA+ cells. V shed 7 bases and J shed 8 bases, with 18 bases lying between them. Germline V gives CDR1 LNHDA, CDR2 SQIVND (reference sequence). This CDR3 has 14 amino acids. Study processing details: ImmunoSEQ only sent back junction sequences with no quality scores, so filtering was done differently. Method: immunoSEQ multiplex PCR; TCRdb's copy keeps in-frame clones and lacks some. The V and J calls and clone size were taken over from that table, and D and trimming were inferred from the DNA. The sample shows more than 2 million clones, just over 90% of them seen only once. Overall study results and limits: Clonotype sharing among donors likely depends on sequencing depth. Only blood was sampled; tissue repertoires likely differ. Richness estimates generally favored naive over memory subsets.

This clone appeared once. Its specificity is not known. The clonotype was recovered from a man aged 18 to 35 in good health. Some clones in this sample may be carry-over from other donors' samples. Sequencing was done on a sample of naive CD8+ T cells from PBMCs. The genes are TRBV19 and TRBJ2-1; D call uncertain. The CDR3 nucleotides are TGTGCCAGTACCGAAGCGACGGGCTGGGATGAGCAGTTCTTC. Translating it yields CASTEATGWDEQFF.